Described below is a single T cell receptor (beta chain) sequence and its context. What it binds is unknown. The data originate from a study of T cell repertoires in cytomegalovirus infection. Study-level information: An indication of both CMV infection and matching HLA type came from public TCR beta signatures. Study-level findings and limits: Individuals carrying CMV plus the relevant HLA were identified by cumulative frequency of public TCR beta families. It was HLA-C-restricted CMV-specific TCR beta clonotypes that dominated the response ex vivo.

TCRdb re-derived calls from the reads in MiXCR, one entry per CDR3 protein. The sample has 450,000 to 600,000 distinct CDR3 sequences, approximately 11% seen once; the top ten hold about a tenth. The CDR3 is 13 amino acids. V lost 2 bases to trimming and J lost 6 bases, with 8 bases between them. The germline V gene encodes CDR1 SGHRS and CDR2 YFSETQ. This chain connects TRBV5-1 to TRBJ2-2; D assignment may be TRBD1 or TRBD2 (5 bases each). This TCR came from a human donor in good health (CMV status not recorded). Some clones in this sample may be carry-over from other donors' samples. The sequencing input was PBMCs. The CDR3 nucleotides read TGCGCCAGCAGCTTCCAGGGAGCCGGGGAGCTGTTTTTT. This codes for CASSFQGAGELFF.